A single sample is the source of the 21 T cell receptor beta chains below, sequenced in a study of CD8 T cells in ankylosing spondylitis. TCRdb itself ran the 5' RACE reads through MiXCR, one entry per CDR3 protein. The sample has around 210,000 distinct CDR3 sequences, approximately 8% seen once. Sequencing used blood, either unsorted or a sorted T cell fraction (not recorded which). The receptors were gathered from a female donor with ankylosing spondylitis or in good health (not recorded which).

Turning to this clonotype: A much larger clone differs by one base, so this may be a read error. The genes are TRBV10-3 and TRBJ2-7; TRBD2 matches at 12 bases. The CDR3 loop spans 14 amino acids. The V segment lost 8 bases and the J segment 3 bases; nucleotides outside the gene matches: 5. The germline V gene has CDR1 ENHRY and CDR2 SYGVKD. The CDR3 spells CAIERLAGDYEQYF. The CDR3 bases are TGTGCCATCGAGAGACTAGCGGGAGACTACGAGCAGTACTTC.

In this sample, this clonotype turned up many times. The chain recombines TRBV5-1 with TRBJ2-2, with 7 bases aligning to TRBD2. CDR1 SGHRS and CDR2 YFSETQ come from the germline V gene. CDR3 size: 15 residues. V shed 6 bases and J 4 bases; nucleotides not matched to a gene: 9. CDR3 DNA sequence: TGCGCCAGCACATTCCGGGAGGATGGCACCGGGGAGCTGTTTTTT. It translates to CASTFREDGTGELFF.

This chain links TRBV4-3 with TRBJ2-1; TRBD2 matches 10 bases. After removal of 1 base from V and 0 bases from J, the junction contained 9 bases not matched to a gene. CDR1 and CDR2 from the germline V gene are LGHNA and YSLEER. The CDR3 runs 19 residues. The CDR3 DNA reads TGCGCCAGCAGCCAAGGATCTAGCGGGAGTTGGAGCTCCTACAATGAGCAGTTCTTC. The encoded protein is CASSQGSSGSWSSYNEQFF.

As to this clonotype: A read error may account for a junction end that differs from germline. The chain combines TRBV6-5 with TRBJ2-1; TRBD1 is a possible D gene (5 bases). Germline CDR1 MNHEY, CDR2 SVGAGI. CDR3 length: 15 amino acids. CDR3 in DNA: TGTGCCAACAGGCTTGACTGGAGCTCCTACAATGGGCAGTTCTTC. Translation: CANRLDWSSYNGQFF.

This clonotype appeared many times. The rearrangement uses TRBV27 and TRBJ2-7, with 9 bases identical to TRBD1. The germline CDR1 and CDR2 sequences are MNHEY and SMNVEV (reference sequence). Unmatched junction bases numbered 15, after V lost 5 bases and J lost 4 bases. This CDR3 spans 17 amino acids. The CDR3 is CASSPLHTGGLSYEQYF. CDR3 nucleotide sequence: TGTGCCAGCAGTCCGCTACACACAGGGGGCCTATCATACGAGCAGTACTTC.

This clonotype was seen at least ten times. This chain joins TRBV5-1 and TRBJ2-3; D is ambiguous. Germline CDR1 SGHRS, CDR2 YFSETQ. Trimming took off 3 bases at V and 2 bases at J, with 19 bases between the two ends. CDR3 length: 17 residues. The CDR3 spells CASSCLGGDCHTDTQYF. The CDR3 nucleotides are TGCGCCAGCAGCTGCTTAGGTGGTGATTGCCACACAGATACGCAGTATTTT.

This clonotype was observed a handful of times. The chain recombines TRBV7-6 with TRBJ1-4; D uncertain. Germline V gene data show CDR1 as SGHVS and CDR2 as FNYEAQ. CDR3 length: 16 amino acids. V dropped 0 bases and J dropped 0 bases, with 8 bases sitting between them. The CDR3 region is CASSLAWPATNEKLFF. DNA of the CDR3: TGTGCCAGCAGCTTAGCATGGCCCGCAACTAATGAAAAACTGTTTTTT. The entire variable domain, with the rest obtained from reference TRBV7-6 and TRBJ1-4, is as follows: GAGVSQSPRYKVTKRGQDVALRCDPISGHVSLYWYRQALGQGPEFLTYFNYEAQQDKSGLPNDRFSAERPEGSISTLTIQRTEQRDSAMYRCASSLAWPATNEKLFFGSGTQLSVL.

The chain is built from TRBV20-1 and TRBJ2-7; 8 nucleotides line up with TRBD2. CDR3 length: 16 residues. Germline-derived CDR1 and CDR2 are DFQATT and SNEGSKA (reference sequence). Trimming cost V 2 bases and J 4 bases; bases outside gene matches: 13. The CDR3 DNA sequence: TGCAGTGCTAGACTAGCGGGCACCTCAGGCGGGTACGAGCAGTACTTC. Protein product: CSARLAGTSGGYEQYF.

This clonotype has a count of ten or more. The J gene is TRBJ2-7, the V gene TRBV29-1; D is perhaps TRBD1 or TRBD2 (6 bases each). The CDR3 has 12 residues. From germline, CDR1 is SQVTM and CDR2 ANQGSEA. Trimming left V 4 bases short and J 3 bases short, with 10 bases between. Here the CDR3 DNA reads TGCAGCGTTGGGGGGGCACACTACGAGCAGTACTTC. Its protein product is CSVGGAHYEQYF.

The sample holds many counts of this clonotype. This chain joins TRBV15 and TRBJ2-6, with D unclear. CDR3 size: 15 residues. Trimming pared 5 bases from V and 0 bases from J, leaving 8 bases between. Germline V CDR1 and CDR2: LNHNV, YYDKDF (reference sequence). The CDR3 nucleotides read TGTGCCACCAGCGGTGATAGCTCTGGGGCCAACGTCCTGACTTTC. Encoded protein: CATSGDSSGANVLTF.

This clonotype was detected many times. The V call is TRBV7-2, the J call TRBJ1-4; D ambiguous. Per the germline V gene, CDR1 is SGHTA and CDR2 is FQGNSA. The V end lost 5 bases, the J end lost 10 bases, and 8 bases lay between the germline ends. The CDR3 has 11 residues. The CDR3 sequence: CASSRLGKLFF. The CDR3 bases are TGTGCCAGCAGCCGTTTGGGAAAACTGTTTTTT. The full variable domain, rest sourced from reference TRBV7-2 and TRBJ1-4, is GAGVSQSPSNKVTEKGKDVELRCDPISGHTALYWYRQSLGQGLEFLIYFQGNSAPDKSGLPSDRFSAERTGGSVSTLTIQRTQQEDSAVYLCASSRLGKLFFGSGTQLSVL.

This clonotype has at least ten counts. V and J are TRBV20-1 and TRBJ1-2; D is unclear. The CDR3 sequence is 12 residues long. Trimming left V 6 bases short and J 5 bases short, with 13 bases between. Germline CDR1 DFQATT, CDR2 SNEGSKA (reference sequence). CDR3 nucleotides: TGCAGTGCCCAGGCGACGGGTTATGGCTACACCTTC. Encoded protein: CSAQATGYGYTF.

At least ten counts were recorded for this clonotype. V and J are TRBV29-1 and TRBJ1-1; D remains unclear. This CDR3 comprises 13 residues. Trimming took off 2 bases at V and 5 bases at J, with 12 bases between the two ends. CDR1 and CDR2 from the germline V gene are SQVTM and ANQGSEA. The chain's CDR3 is CSVERVLMTEAFF. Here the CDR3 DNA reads TGCAGCGTTGAAAGGGTTCTAATGACTGAAGCTTTCTTT.

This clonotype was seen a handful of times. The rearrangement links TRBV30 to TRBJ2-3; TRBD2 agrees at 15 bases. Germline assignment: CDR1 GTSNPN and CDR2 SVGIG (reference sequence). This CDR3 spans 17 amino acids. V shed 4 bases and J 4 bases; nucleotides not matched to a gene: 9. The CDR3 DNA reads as TGTGCCTGGACGGGACTAGCGGGAGGTCAGGGTCCAGATACGCAGTATTTT. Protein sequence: CAWTGLAGGQGPDTQYF.

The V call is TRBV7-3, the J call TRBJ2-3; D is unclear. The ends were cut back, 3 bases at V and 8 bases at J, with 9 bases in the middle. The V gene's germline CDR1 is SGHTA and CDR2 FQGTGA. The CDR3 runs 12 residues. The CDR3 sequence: CASSFGRGTQYF. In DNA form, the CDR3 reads TGTGCCAGCAGCTTCGGTCGCGGTACGCAGTATTTT.

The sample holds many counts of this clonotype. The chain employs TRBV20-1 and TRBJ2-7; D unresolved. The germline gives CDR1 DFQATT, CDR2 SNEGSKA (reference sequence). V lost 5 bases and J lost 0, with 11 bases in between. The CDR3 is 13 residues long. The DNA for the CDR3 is TGCAGTGCTCCCCCCGAGAACTCCTACGAGCAGTACTTC. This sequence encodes CSAPPENSYEQYF.

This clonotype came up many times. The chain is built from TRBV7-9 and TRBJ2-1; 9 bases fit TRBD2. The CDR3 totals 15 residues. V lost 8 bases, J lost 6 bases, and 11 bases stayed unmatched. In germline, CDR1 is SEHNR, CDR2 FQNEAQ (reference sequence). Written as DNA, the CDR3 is TGTGCCAGCGGCCCTGTGGGACTAGCTTCCAATGAGCAGTTCTTC. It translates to CASGPVGLASNEQFF.

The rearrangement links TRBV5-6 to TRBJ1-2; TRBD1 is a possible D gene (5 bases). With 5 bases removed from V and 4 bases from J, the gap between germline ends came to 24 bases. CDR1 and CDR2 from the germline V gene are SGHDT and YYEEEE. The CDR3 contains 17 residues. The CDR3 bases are TGTGCCAGCAGAACCCGGGGGGGACTACCATCCCTCTATGGCTACACCTTC. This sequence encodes CASRTRGGLPSLYGYTF.

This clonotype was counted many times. The CDR3 spells CASSFSRRRETQYF. CDR3 nucleotides: TGTGCCAGCAGCTTCTCCCGCCGGCGGGAGACCCAGTACTTC. The V gene is TRBV7-9, the J gene TRBJ2-5, with D uncertain. The CDR3 runs 14 residues. V dropped 3 bases and J dropped 5 bases, with 13 bases sitting between them. From germline, CDR1 is SEHNR and CDR2 FQNEAQ (reference sequence).

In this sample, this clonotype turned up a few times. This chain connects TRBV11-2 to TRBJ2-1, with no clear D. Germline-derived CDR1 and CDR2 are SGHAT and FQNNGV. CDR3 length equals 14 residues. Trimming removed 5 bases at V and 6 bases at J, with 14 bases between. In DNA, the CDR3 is TGTGCCAGCAGCCAGCCCCGGGTGCGCAATGAGCAGTTCTTC. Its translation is CASSQPRVRNEQFF.

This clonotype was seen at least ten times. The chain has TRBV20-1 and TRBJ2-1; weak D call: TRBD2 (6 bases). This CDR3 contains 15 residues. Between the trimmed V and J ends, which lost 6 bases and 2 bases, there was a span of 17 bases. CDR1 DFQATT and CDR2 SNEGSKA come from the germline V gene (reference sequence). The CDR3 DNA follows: TGCAGTGCCCTCCCGCTAGCGACCCCCTACAATGAGCAGTTCTTC. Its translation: CSALPLATPYNEQFF.